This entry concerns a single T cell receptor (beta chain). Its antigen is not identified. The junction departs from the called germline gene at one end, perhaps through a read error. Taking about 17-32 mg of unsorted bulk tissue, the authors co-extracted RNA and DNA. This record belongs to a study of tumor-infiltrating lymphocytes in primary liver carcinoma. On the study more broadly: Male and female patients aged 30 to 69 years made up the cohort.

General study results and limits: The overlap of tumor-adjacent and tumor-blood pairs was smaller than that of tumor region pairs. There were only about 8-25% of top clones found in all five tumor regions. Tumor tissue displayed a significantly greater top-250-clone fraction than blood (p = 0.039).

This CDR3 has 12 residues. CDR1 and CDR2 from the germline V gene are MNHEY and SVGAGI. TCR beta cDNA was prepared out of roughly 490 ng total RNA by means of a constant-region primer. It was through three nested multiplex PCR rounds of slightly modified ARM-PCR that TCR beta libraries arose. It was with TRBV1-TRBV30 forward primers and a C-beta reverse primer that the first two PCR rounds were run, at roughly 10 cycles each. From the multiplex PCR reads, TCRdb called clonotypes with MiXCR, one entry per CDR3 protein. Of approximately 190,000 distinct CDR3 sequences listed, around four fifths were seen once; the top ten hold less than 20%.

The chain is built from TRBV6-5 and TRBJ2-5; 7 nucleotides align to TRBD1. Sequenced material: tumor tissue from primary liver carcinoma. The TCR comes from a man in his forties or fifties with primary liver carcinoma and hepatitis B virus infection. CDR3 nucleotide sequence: TGTGCCAACAGCTCCCAGGGGGAGACCCAATACTTC. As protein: CANSSQGETQYF.